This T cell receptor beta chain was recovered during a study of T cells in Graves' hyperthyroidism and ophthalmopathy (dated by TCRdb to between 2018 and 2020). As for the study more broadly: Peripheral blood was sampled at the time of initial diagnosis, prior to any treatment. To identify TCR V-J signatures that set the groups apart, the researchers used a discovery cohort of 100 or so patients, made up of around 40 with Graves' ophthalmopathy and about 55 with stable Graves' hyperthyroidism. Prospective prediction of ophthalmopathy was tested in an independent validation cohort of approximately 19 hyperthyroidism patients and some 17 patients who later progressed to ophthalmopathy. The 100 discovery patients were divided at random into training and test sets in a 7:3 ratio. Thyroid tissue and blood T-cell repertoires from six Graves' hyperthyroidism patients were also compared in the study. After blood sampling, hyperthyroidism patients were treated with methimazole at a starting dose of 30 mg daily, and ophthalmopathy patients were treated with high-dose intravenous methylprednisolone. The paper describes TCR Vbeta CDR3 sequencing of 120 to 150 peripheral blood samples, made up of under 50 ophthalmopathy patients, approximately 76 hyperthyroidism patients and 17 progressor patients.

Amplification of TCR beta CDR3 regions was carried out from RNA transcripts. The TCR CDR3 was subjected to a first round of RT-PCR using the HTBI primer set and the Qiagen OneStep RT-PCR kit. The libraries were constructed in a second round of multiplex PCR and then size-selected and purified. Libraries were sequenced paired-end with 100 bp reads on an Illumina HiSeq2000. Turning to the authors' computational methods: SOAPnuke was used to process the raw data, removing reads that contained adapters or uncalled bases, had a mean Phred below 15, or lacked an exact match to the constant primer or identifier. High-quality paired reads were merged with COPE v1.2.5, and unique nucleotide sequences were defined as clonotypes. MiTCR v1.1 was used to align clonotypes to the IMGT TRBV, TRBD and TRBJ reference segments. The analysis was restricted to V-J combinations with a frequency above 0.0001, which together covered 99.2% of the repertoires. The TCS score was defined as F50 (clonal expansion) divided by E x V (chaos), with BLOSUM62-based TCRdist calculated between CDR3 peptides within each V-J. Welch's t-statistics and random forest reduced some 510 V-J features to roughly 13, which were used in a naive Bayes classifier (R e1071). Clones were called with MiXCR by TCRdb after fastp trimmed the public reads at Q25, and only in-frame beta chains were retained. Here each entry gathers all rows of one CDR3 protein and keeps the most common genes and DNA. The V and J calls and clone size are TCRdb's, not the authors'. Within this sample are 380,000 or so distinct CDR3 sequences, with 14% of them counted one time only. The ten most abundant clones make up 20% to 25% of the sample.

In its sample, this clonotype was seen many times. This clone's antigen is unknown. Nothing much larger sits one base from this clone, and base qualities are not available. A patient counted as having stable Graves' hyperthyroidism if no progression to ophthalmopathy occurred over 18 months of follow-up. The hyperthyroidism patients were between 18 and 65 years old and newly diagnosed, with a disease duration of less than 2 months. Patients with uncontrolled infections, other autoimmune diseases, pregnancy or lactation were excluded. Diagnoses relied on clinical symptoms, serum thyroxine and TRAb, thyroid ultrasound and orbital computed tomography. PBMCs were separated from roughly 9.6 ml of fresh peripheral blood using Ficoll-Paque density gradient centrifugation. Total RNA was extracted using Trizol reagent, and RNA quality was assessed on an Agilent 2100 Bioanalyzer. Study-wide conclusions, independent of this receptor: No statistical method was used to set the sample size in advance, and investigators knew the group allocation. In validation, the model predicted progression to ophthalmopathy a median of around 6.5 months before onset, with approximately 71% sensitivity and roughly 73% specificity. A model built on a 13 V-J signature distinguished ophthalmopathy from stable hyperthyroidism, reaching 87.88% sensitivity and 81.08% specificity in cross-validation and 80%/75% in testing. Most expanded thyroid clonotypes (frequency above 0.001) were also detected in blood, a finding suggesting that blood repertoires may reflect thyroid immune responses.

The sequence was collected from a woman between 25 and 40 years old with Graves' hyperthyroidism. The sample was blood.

The nucleotide sequence is TGTGCCAGCAGACCGCCCTGGGGACAGTACAATGAGCAGTTCTTC. This is translated as CASRPPWGQYNEQFF. The chain links TRBV12-3 or TRBV12-4 with TRBJ2-1; the central 7 bases match TRBD1. Germline trimming amounts to 6 bases on V and 4 bases on J, with 9 as the count of junction bases outside the gene matches. Measured from the cysteine to the phenylalanine, the CDR3 is 15 residues long. Solely the CDR3 DNA is kept, with 45 bases framed from the first base.